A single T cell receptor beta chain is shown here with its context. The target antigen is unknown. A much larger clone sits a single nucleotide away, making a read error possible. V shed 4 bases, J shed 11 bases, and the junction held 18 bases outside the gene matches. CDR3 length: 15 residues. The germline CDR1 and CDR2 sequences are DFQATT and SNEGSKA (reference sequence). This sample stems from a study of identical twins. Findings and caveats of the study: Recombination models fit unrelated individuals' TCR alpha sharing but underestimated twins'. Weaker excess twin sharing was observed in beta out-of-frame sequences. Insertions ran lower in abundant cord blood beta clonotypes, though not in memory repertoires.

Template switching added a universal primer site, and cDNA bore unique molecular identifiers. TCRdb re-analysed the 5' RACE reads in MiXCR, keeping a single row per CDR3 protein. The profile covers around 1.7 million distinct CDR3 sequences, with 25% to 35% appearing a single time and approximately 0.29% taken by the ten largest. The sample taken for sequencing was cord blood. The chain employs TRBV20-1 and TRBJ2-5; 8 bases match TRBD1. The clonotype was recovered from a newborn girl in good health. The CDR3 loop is CSAKRRDRFYNEQYF. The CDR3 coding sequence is TGCAGTGCTAAACGCCGGGACAGGTTTTACAATGAGCAGTACTTC.